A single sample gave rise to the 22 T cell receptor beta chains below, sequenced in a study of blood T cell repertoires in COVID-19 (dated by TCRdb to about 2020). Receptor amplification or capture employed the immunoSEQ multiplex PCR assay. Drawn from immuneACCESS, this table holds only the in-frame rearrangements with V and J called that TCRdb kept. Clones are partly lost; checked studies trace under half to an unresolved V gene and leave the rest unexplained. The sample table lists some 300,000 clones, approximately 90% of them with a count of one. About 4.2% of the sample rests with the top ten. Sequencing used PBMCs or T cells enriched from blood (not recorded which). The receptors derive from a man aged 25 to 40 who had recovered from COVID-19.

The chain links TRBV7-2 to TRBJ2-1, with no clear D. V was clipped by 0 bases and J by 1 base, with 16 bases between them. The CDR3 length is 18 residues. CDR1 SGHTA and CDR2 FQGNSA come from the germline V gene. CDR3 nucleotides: TGTGCCAGCAGCTTAGCGAGGTCCCTGGCCACTTCCTACAATGAGCAGTTCTTC. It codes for CASSLARSLATSYNEQFF.

For the CDR3, the DNA is TGCGCCAGCAGCTTCCTAGCGGGGGGACCTGCTCGGGGCACAGATACGCAGTATTTT. Amino acid sequence: CASSFLAGGPARGTDTQYF. The rearrangement joins TRBV5-1 to TRBJ2-3; 11 bases are a match to TRBD2. J gave up 1 base and V 2 bases, and 12 bases lay outside the gene matches. The CDR3 is 19 amino acids. CDR1 SGHRS and CDR2 YFSETQ come from the germline V gene.

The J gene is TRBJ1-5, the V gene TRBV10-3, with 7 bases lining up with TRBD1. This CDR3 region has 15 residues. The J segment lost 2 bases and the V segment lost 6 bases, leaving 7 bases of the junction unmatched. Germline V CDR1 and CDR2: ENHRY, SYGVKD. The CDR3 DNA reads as TGTGCCATCAGGGAGGGGACAGAGGGCAATCAGCCCCAGCATTTT. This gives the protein CAIREGTEGNQPQHF.

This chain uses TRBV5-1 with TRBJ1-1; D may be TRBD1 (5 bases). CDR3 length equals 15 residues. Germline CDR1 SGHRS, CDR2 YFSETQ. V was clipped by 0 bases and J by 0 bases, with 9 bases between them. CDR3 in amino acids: CASSLVIGVNTEAFF. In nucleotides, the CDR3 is TGCGCCAGCAGCTTGGTTATAGGGGTGAACACTGAAGCTTTCTTT.

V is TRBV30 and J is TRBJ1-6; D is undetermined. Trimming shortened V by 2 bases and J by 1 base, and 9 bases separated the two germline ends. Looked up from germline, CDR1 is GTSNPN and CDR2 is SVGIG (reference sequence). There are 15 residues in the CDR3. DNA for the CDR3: TGTGCCTGGAGTCTCGGGGTATCCTATAATTCACCCCTCCACTTT. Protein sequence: CAWSLGVSYNSPLHF.

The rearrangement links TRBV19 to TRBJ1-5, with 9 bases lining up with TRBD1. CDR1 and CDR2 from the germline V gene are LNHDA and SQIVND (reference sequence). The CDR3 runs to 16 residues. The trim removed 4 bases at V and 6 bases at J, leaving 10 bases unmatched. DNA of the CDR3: TGTGCCAGTAGTAGTCAGGGACAGGGAGGTGGTCAGCCCCAGCATTTT. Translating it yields CASSSQGQGGGQPQHF.

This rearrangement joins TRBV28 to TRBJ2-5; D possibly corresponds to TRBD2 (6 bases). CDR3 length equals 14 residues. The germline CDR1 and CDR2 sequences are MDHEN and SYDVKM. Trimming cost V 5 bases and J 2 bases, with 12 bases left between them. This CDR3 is CASSPTGEQETQYF. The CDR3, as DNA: TGTGCCAGCAGTCCCACGGGGGAGCAAGAGACCCAGTACTTC.

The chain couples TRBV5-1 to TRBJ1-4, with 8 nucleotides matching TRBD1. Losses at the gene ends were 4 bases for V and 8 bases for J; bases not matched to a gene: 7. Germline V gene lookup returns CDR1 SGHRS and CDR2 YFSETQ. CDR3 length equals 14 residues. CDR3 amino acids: CASSVDRVVEKLFF. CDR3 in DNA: TGCGCCAGCAGCGTGGACAGGGTTGTCGAAAAACTGTTTTTT.

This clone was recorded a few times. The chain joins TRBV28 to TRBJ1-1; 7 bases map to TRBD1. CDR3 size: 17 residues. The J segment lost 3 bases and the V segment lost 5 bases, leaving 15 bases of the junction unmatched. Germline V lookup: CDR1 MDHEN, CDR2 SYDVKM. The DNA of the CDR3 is TGTGCCAGCAGTCTCAGGGGGTTCGTCGTATCGCACACTGAAGCTTTCTTT. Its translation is CASSLRGFVVSHTEAFF.

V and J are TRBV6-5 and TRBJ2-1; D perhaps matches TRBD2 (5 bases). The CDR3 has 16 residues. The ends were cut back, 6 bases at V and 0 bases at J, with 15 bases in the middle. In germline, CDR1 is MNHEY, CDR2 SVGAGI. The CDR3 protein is CASSYRRRPSYNEQFF. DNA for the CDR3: TGTGCCAGCAGCTACCGTCGGAGGCCCTCCTACAATGAGCAGTTCTTC.

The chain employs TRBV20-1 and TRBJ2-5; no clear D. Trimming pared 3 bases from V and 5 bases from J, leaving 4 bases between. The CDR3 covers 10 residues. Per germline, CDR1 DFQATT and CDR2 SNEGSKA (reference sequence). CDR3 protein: CSASGETQYF. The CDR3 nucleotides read TGCAGTGCTAGCGGGGAGACCCAGTACTTC.

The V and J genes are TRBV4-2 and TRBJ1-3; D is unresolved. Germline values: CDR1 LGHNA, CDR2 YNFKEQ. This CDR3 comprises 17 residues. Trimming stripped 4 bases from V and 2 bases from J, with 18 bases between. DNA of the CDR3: TGTGCCAGCAGCCCGGGTGGACTCGGTAAGGCTGGAAACACCATATATTTT. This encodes CASSPGGLGKAGNTIYF.

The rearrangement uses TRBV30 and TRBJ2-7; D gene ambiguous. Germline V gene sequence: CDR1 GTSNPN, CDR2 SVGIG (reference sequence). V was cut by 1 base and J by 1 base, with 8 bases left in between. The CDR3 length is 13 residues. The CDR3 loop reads CAWSGQLSYEQYF. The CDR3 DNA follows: TGTGCCTGGAGTGGGCAGTTATCCTACGAGCAGTACTTC.

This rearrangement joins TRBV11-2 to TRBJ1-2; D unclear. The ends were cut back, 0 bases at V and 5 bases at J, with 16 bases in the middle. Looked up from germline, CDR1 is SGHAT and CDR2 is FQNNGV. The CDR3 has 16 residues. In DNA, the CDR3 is TGTGCCAGCAGCTTAGATTATCAGGCTTTTGGGTATGGCTACACCTTC. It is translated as CASSLDYQAFGYGYTF.

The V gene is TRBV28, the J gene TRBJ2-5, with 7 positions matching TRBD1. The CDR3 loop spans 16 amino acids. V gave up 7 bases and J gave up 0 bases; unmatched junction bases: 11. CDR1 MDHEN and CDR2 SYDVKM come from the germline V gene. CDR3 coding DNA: TGTGCCAGCAAGCACCGACAGGGAGTGTACCAAGAGACCCAGTACTTC. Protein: CASKHRQGVYQETQYF.

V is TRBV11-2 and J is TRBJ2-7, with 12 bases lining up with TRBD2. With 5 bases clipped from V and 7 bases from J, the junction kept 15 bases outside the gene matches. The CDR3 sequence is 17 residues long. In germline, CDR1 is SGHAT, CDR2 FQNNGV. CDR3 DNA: TGTGCCAGCAGCCCACCTCCACGGACTAGCGGGATCGGGGAGCAGTACTTC. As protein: CASSPPPRTSGIGEQYF.

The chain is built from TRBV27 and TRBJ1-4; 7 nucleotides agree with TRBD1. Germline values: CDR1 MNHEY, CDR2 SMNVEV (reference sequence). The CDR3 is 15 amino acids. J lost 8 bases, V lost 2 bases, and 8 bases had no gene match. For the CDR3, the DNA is TGTGCCAGCAGTTTAAGACAGGGTACGGGGGAAAAACTGTTTTTT. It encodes CASSLRQGTGEKLFF.

Here the CDR3 reads CATRRGANTGELFF. In nucleotides, the CDR3 is TGTGCCACCAGAAGGGGTGCGAACACCGGGGAGCTGTTTTTT. The V and J genes are TRBV6-5 and TRBJ2-2; the D gene is possibly TRBD1 (5 bases). CDR1 is MNHEY and CDR2 is SVGAGI in the germline V gene. The CDR3 runs 14 residues. V was trimmed by 10 bases and J by 0 bases, leaving 12 bases between them.

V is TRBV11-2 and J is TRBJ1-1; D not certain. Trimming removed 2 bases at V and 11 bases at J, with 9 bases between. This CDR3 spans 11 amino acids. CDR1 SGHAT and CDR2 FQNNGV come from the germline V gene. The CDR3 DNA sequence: TGTGCCAGCAGCTTACGCGGGGAGGCTTTCTTT. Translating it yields CASSLRGEAFF.

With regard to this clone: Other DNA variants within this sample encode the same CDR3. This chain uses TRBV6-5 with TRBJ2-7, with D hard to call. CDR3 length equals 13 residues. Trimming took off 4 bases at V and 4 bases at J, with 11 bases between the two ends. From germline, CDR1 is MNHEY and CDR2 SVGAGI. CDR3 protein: CASSSPPLYEQYF. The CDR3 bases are TGTGCCAGCAGTTCCCCTCCTCTATACGAGCAGTACTTC.

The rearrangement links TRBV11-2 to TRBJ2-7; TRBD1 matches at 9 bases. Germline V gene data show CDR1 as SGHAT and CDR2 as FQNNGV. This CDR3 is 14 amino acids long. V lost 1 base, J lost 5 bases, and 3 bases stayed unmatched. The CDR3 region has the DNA TGTGCCAGCAGCTTAGGCAACAGGGGGCACGAGCAGTACTTC. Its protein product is CASSLGNRGHEQYF.

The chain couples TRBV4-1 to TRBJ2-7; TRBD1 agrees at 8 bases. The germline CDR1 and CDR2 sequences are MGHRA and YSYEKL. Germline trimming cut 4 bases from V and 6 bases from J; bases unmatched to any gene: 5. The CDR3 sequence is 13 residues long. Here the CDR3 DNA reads TGCGCCAGCAGCCGGGTGACAGGGGTCGAGCAGTACTTC. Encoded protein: CASSRVTGVEQYF.